This T cell receptor (beta chain) originates from a study of technical replicates of blood from a handful of donors. Some clones are missing from TCRdb's copy, which holds only in-frame ones; the method was immunoSEQ multiplex PCR. Found here are some 77,000 clones, 80% to 90% of them singletons; the top ten hold 4.8%. The V end lost 3 bases, the J end lost 4 bases, and 24 bases lay between the germline ends. Germline V gene data show CDR1 as LNHDA and CDR2 as SQIVND (reference sequence). The CDR3 is made up of 19 amino acids. The chain couples TRBV19 to TRBJ2-2; D is unresolved. This clonotype was sampled from a human donor in good health. Some clones in this sample may be carry-over from other donors' samples. The source material was PBMCs. CDR3 DNA sequence: TGTGCCAGTAGTATCGACGCTTATAGCCCCAAGGCTAGCACCGGGGAGCTGTTTTTT. Its protein is CASSIDAYSPKASTGELFF.